This T cell receptor (beta chain) was retrieved from a study of circulating and synovial CD4+ cells in juvenile arthritis. Study-level results: CPL versus bulk CD4 samples: T cell genome counts differed by at least an order of magnitude. Deeper sequencing increased measured overlap with synovial clonotypes.

The repertoire was sequenced with immunoSEQ multiplex PCR; TCRdb's copy has only in-frame clones and lacks some. The top ten hold around 3.4% of the sample, which has about 14,000 clones, roughly 83% seen once. The trim removed 8 bases at V and 5 bases at J, leaving 9 bases unmatched. The CDR3 consists of 15 residues. CDR1 SGHTA and CDR2 FQGNSA come from the germline V gene. Of note for this clone: What it recognizes is unknown.

The sequenced sample consisted of CD4+ T cells from synovial fluid. The chain is built from TRBV7-2 and TRBJ2-5; the match to TRBD2 covers 12 bases. The TCR sequence derives from a human patient with juvenile idiopathic arthritis. Some clones in this sample may be carry-over from other donors' samples. Written as DNA, the CDR3 is TGTGCCAGCGCTAGCGGGGGGGTGGTGTGGGAGACCCAGTACTTC. This sequence encodes CASASGGVVWETQYF.